The next 30 T cell receptor beta chains were all read from a single sample in a study of T cell changes during pregnancy in multiple sclerosis. The data were produced by immunoSEQ multiplex PCR, yet TCRdb's version contains in-frame clones alone and is incomplete. The sample consists of 16,000 or so clones, around 95% of them appearing once. Sample: peripheral blood, taken in the third trimester of pregnancy. These receptors were collected from a female donor with multiple sclerosis, enrolled in a pregnancy study.

The chain has TRBV6-5 and TRBJ1-1; D is perhaps TRBD1 (6 bases). Germline values: CDR1 MNHEY, CDR2 SVGAGI. V lost 7 bases, J lost 4 bases, and 16 bases lay in between. This CDR3 has 14 residues. In DNA, the CDR3 is TGTGCCAGCACCAAGACAGGACAAGGCACTGAAGCTTTCTTT. The encoded protein is CASTKTGQGTEAFF.

This clone was seen a handful of times. V usage is TRBV7-9 and J usage is TRBJ1-2; perhaps TRBD1 as D (6 bases). V was pared by 3 bases and J by 6 bases, with 14 bases between. Germline V lookup: CDR1 SEHNR, CDR2 FQNEAQ (reference sequence). The CDR3 is 14 amino acids. This chain's CDR3 is CASSFLGQFHGYTF. Written as DNA, the CDR3 is TGTGCCAGCAGCTTCCTCGGACAGTTCCATGGCTACACCTTC.

This clone was observed once. This chain connects TRBV2 to TRBJ2-7, with 12 bases aligning to TRBD1. V lost 5 bases to trimming and J lost 2 bases; unmatched junction nucleotides: 4. The CDR3 sequence is 15 residues long. Germline CDR1 is SNHLY and CDR2 is FYNNEI. The CDR3 nucleotides are TGTGCCAGCAGTCTGGGGACAGGGGGCCCCTACGAGCAGTACTTC. As protein: CASSLGTGGPYEQYF. Full variable domain (outside the CDR3, taken from reference TRBV2 and TRBJ2-7): EPEVTQTPSHQVTQMGQEVILRCVPISNHLYFYWYRQILGQKVEFLVSFYNNEISEKSEIFDDQFSVERPDGSNFTLKIRSTKLEDSAMYFCASSLGTGGPYEQYFGPGTRLTVT.

The chain recombines TRBV7-6 with TRBJ2-1; a possible D gene is TRBD2 (5 bases). Germline CDR1 reads SGHVS; CDR2 reads FNYEAQ. This CDR3 has 12 residues. V was shortened by 6 bases and J by 7 bases, with 10 bases between the two germline ends. CDR3 DNA sequence: TGTGCCAGCAGTCAATCGGGGAATGAGCAGTTCTTC. Its protein is CASSQSGNEQFF.

The chain carries TRBV19 and TRBJ2-7; D possibly corresponds to TRBD1 (5 bases). The CDR3 consists of 13 residues. V lost 9 bases to trimming and J lost 4 bases, with 16 bases between them. Germline assignment: CDR1 LNHDA and CDR2 SQIVND (reference sequence). This CDR3 reads CASADSFLYEQYF. The DNA of the CDR3 is TGTGCCAGCGCAGACAGTTTCTTATACGAGCAGTACTTC.

The chain joins TRBV6-5 to TRBJ1-2; 11 nucleotides agree with TRBD1. This CDR3 has 13 amino acids. From germline, CDR1 is MNHEY and CDR2 SVGAGI. V shed 5 bases and J 7 bases; nucleotides not matched to a gene: 3. CDR3 amino acids: CASSPDRGLGYTF. The CDR3 nucleotides read TGTGCCAGCAGTCCGGACAGGGGGCTTGGCTACACCTTC.

J is TRBJ2-5 and V is TRBV4-2, with 9 bases lining up with TRBD1. Trimming took 2 bases from V and 5 from J; bases not matched to a gene: 9. Germline CDR1 reads LGHNA; CDR2 reads YNFKEQ. The CDR3 is 16 residues long. The CDR3, as DNA: TGTGCCAGCAGCCAACTTCCGGGACAGGGAGTCGAGACCCAGTACTTC. This encodes CASSQLPGQGVETQYF.

The chain recombines TRBV19 with TRBJ1-6; weak D call: TRBD1 (6 bases). V was pared by 10 bases and J by 2 bases, with 12 bases between. In germline, CDR1 is LNHDA, CDR2 SQIVND (reference sequence). The CDR3 length is 14 residues. The CDR3 DNA is TGTGCCACTAGGAGGGGGACCTATAATTCACCCCTCCACTTT. Amino acid sequence: CATRRGTYNSPLHF.

The CDR3 nucleotides are TGTGCCAGAAGCTTGGAAGGGACAGGGGATCTCAATGAGCAGTTCTTC. It translates to CARSLEGTGDLNEQFF. The rearrangement joins TRBV5-3 to TRBJ2-1, with TRBD1 matching 10 bases. TRBV5-3 is sorted into the ORF group, with uncertain function. The CDR3 runs 16 residues. V shed 0 bases and J 6 bases; nucleotides not matched to a gene: 6.

The chain recombines TRBV10-1 with TRBJ1-4; tentative D call: TRBD1 (5 bases). Germline CDR1 reads WNHNN; CDR2 reads SYGVQD (reference sequence). V was shortened by 7 bases and J by 7 bases, with 13 bases between the two germline ends. This CDR3 region has 13 residues. CDR3 region: CASTGGVFEKLFF. The DNA of the CDR3 is TGCGCCAGCACGGGAGGGGTGTTTGAAAAACTGTTTTTT.

The rearrangement links TRBV7-8 to TRBJ1-1, with 8 bases fitting TRBD1. The ends lost 1 base at V and 7 bases at J; junction bases unmatched: 5. This CDR3 spans 14 amino acids. The germline gives CDR1 SGHVS, CDR2 FQNEAQ. CDR3 residues: CASSLGGQVNEAFF. Written as DNA, the CDR3 is TGTGCCAGCAGCTTAGGGGGACAGGTTAATGAAGCTTTCTTT.

The V and J genes are TRBV5-1 and TRBJ2-3; 8 positions agree with TRBD1. The CDR3 spans 17 residues. The trim removed 4 bases at V and 2 bases at J, leaving 12 bases unmatched. Germline loops: CDR1 SGHRS, CDR2 YFSETQ. CDR3 region: CASSIYAGGSITDTQYF. CDR3 DNA: TGCGCCAGCAGCATTTACGCAGGGGGCTCCATCACAGATACGCAGTATTTT.

The chain uses TRBV6-6 and TRBJ2-3, with D tentatively TRBD2 (7 bases). Trimming removed 0 bases at V and 5 bases at J, with 15 bases between. This CDR3 has 16 amino acids. Per germline, CDR1 MNHNY and CDR2 SVGAGI (reference sequence). The CDR3 DNA reads as TGTGCCAGCAGTTACTCGATGGTGCGGGGGCGAGATACGCAGTATTTT. Its protein is CASSYSMVRGRDTQYF.

This rearrangement joins TRBV5-1 to TRBJ2-7, with D possibly TRBD2 on 6 matching bases. Trimming stripped 8 bases from V and 1 base from J, with 16 bases between. Germline CDR1 SGHRS, CDR2 YFSETQ. The CDR3 extends over 14 amino acids. Here the CDR3 reads CASRLVASSYEQYF. In DNA form, the CDR3 reads TGCGCCAGTCGACTAGTCGCTAGTTCCTACGAGCAGTACTTC.

The chain carries TRBV27 and TRBJ1-2, with D perhaps TRBD1 (5 bases). The germline V gene has CDR1 MNHEY and CDR2 SMNVEV (reference sequence). The V and J ends lost 5 bases and 8 bases respectively, with 15 bases between them. The CDR3 totals 13 residues. The CDR3 bases are TGTGCCAGCAGTACCTTTGGACACGACGGCTACACCTTC. This gives the protein CASSTFGHDGYTF.

This chain links TRBV27 with TRBJ2-7, with no clear D. V was trimmed by 5 bases and J by 3 bases, leaving 11 bases between them. This CDR3 region has 13 residues. Germline V CDR1 and CDR2: MNHEY, SMNVEV (reference sequence). The chain's CDR3 is CASSSLPVYEQYF. The CDR3 nucleotides read TGTGCCAGCAGTAGCTTACCCGTCTACGAGCAGTACTTC.

The chain links TRBV27 to TRBJ2-7; 11 nucleotides line up with TRBD1. Trimming at V came to 5 bases and at J to 3 bases, leaving 3 bases not matched to a gene. The CDR3 totals 14 residues. The V gene's germline CDR1 is MNHEY and CDR2 SMNVEV (reference sequence). The CDR3 sequence: CASSPGQGVYEQYF. The CDR3 DNA reads TGTGCCAGCAGTCCGGGACAGGGGGTCTACGAGCAGTACTTC.

This chain links TRBV7-9 with TRBJ2-2, with 9 bases aligning to TRBD1. The CDR3 totals 16 residues. Germline V gene data show CDR1 as SEHNR and CDR2 as FQNEAQ (reference sequence). The V segment lost 4 bases and the J segment 3 bases; nucleotides outside the gene matches: 6. CDR3 loop: CASSSPGQGYTGELFF. As DNA, the CDR3 is TGTGCCAGCAGCTCCCCGGGACAGGGATACACCGGGGAGCTGTTTTTT.

The chain carries TRBV5-4 and TRBJ2-1; no clear D gene. The CDR3 covers 12 residues. The germline gives CDR1 SGHNT, CDR2 YYREEE (reference sequence). V dropped 5 bases and J dropped 6 bases, with 9 bases sitting between them. The CDR3 loop is CASSTFSNEQFF. CDR3 nucleotides: TGTGCCAGCAGTACGTTCAGCAATGAGCAGTTCTTC.

This chain links TRBV7-9 with TRBJ2-7; 7 positions agree with TRBD1. CDR3 length: 15 amino acids. The V gene's germline CDR1 is SEHNR and CDR2 FQNEAQ (reference sequence). V shed 1 base and J 3 bases; nucleotides not matched to a gene: 6. In nucleotides, the CDR3 is TGTGCCAGCAGCTTAGGAAACAGGGGATACTACGAGCAGTACTTC. Amino acids: CASSLGNRGYYEQYF.

In nucleotides, the CDR3 is TGTGCCACCAGCAGCCCAGACAGGGGAAATCAGCCCCAGCATTTT. Protein product: CATSSPDRGNQPQHF. The chain uses TRBV15 and TRBJ1-5; 8 nucleotides match TRBD1. The trim removed 3 bases at V and 4 bases at J, leaving 5 bases unmatched. CDR3 size: 15 residues. The germline CDR1 and CDR2 sequences are LNHNV and YYDKDF (reference sequence).

The chain carries TRBV27 and TRBJ1-5, with D perhaps TRBD1 (5 bases). Trimming left V 6 bases short and J 2 bases short, with 11 bases between. The CDR3 runs to 14 residues. The germline gives CDR1 MNHEY, CDR2 SMNVEV (reference sequence). CDR3 region: CASSPWGGNQPQHF. Here the CDR3 DNA reads TGTGCCAGCAGCCCGTGGGGGGGCAATCAGCCCCAGCATTTT.

The V call is TRBV5-1, the J call TRBJ1-2, with a weak D call TRBD1 (5 bases). The CDR3 is 14 residues long. V gave up 0 bases and J gave up 2 bases, with 8 bases separating them. CDR1 is SGHRS and CDR2 is YFSETQ in the germline V gene. The DNA of the CDR3 is TGCGCCAGCAGCTTGGAATCAGGGAACTATGGCTACACCTTC. Translating gives CASSLESGNYGYTF.

The V and J genes are TRBV4-2 and TRBJ2-3, with a tentative D call TRBD2 (6 bases). The germline CDR1 and CDR2 sequences are LGHNA and YNFKEQ. The CDR3 is 18 residues long. Trimming cost V 4 bases and J 0 bases, with 20 bases left between them. The CDR3 is CASSPLGAGGLSTDTQYF. CDR3 sequence (DNA): TGTGCCAGCAGCCCCCTAGGGGCAGGAGGGCTTAGCACAGATACGCAGTATTTT.

This rearrangement joins TRBV19 to TRBJ2-5; D might be TRBD2 (6 bases). CDR1 is LNHDA, CDR2 SQIVND, per germline (reference sequence). V shed 1 base and J shed 4 bases, with 10 bases lying between them. The CDR3 spans 14 residues. The CDR3 loop reads CASSIGGGTETQYF. The CDR3 DNA is TGTGCCAGTAGTATAGGGGGCGGGACAGAGACCCAGTACTTC.

To note about this clone: One end of the junction varies from germline; a read error may be responsible. The chain carries TRBV4-3 and TRBJ2-3; 15 bases agree with TRBD2. CDR1 and CDR2 (germline): LGHNA, YSLEER. The CDR3 runs 14 residues. The CDR3 DNA reads TGCGCCAGCAGCCAAGTAGGGACTAGCGGGGGGCTCCGTTTT. It codes for CASSQVGTSGGLRF.

The DNA for the CDR3 is TGCGCCAGCAGCAGGTCCGGGACAGGCCATTTTAACTATGGCTACACCTTC. It is translated as CASSRSGTGHFNYGYTF. This sequence joins TRBV5-1 and TRBJ1-2; 8 bases are shared with TRBD1. The CDR3 runs 17 residues. Losses at the gene ends were 4 bases for V and 1 base for J; bases not matched to a gene: 12. Germline-derived CDR1 and CDR2 are SGHRS and YFSETQ.

The V call is TRBV7-2, the J call TRBJ1-5, with a possible D match to TRBD1 (6 bases). Germline V CDR1 and CDR2: SGHTA, FQGNSA. The CDR3 totals 15 residues. V dropped 2 bases and J dropped 6 bases, with 14 bases sitting between them. CDR3 sequence reads: CASSLFDRQGQPQHF. Written as DNA, the CDR3 is TGTGCCAGCAGCTTATTCGACAGGCAGGGTCAGCCCCAGCATTTT.

The chain links TRBV2 to TRBJ2-5; TRBD1 agrees at 8 bases. The CDR3 sequence is 12 residues long. Germline CDR1 SNHLY, CDR2 FYNNEI. J lost 3 bases, V lost 9 bases, and 3 bases had no gene match. CDR3 in amino acids: CASLTGEETQYF. The CDR3 DNA sequence: TGTGCCAGTTTGACAGGGGAAGAGACCCAGTACTTC.

This rearrangement joins TRBV11-2 to TRBJ1-1; 9 positions match TRBD1. CDR1 and CDR2 (germline): SGHAT, FQNNGV. The ends lost 5 bases at V and 0 bases at J; junction bases unmatched: 4. The length of the CDR3 is 15 residues. The CDR3 region is CASSPGQGMNTEAFF. CDR3 coding DNA: TGTGCCAGCAGCCCCGGACAGGGGATGAACACTGAAGCTTTCTTT. Based on the CDR3 plus reference TRBV11-2 and TRBJ1-1, the full variable domain is EAGVAQSPRYKIIEKRQSVAFWCNPISGHATLYWYQQILGQGPKLLIQFQNNGVVDDSQLPKDRFSAERLKGVDSTLKIQPAKLEDSAVYLCASSPGQGMNTEAFFGQGTRLTVV.